These T cell receptor beta chains were read from a single sample in a study of neurological immune-mediated disorders. TCRdb itself ran the 5' RACE reads through MiXCR, one entry per CDR3 protein. The sample includes about 99,000 distinct CDR3 sequences, 10% to 13% of them seen just once. Sequenced input: PBMCs. Every receptor here comes from a female donor with HTLV-1-associated myelopathy (HAM/TSP). CDR3s include the opening cysteine and the closing phenylalanine or tryptophan. A D gene is named only where the DNA matches it firmly. Expanded clones get a size class; other rows say once, few or many, or leave the size out.

>-|TRBJ1-5|15|TRBV7-8|many
CASSVAGVRNQPQHF
TGTGCCAGCAGCGTGGCAGGGGTGAGGAATCAGCCCCAGCATTTT
>-|TRBJ2-4|13|TRBV29-1|many
CSVEYRQGDIQYF
TGCAGCGTTGAATATAGGCAGGGAGACATTCAGTACTTC
>-|TRBJ2-3|17|TRBV7-9|many
CASSLPTTRTSTDTQYF
TGTGCCAGCAGCCTCCCGACAACCCGTACTAGCACAGATACGCAGTATTTT
>TRBD2|TRBJ2-7|16|TRBV27|many
CASRGLAGVLAYEQYF
TGTGCCAGCAGAGGACTAGCGGGGGTTTTAGCTTACGAGCAGTACTTC
>-|TRBJ1-1|15|TRBV6-6|-
CASSYSADGNTEAFF
TGTGCCAGCAGTTACTCGGCGGATGGGAACACTGAAGCTTTCTTT
>TRBD1|TRBJ2-3|16|TRBV7-9|few
CASSLGTGSSTDTQYF
TGTGCCAGCAGCTTAGGGACAGGTAGTAGCACAGATACGCAGTATTTT
>-|TRBJ2-2|11|TRBV7-9|few
CASTPEGELFF
TGTGCCAGCACCCCGGAAGGGGAGCTGTTTTTT
>-|TRBJ1-6|16|TRBV7-2|many
CASSLGRGRGSSPLHF
TGTGCCAGCAGCTTAGGCCGGGGCAGGGGCAGTTCACCCCTCCACTTT
>-|TRBJ1-4|16|TRBV28|many
CASSLLGGSGSEKLFF
TGTGCCAGCAGCCTCCTTGGTGGTTCCGGTAGTGAAAAACTGTTTTTT
>-|TRBJ1-2|15|TRBV6-6|many
CASIIRGGLDYGYTF
TGTGCCAGCATCATCCGGGGGGGTTTGGATTATGGCTACACCTTC
>TRBD2|TRBJ2-5|14|TRBV12-3/TRBV12-4|-
CASSLRGVKETQYF
TGTGCCAGCAGTTTGCGGGGGGTAAAGGAGACCCAGTACTTC
>TRBD2|TRBJ2-5|15|TRBV27|many
CASSLLAGGAETQYF
TGTGCCAGCAGTTTACTAGCGGGGGGTGCAGAGACCCAGTACTTC
>-|TRBJ2-7|15|TRBV5-1|few
CASSKGGADSYEQYF
TGCGCCAGCTCGAAGGGTGGGGCAGACTCCTACGAGCAGTATTTC
>TRBD2|TRBJ2-1|16|TRBV20-1|few
CSAILHGGLTYNEQFF
TGCAGTGCAATCCTGCACGGGGGGTTGACCTACAATGAGCAGTTCTTC
>TRBD1|TRBJ2-7|14|TRBV9|many
CASSTGGTSYEQYF
TGTGCCAGCTCCACAGGGGGGACGTCCTACGAGCAGTACTTC
>-|TRBJ2-3|15|TRBV9|many
CASSIREGSTDTQYF
TGTGCCAGCAGCATAAGAGAGGGGAGCACAGATACGCAGTATTTT
>TRBD2|TRBJ2-3|15|TRBV5-1|many
CASSFSSGSTDTQYF
TGCGCCAGCAGCTTTTCTAGCGGATCTACAGATACGCAGTATTTT
>-|TRBJ2-2|15|TRBV5-1|many
CASRAGTANTGELFF
TGCGCCAGCAGAGCTGGGACGGCGAACACCGGGGAGCTGTTTTTT